A selection of T cell receptor beta chains follows, all from one sample in a study of CD8 T cells in ankylosing spondylitis. TCRdb independently ran MiXCR on the 5' RACE reads; one entry per CDR3 protein. This sample has hundreds of thousands of distinct CDR3 sequences, with 20% to 30% found just once. The sample comprised blood, either unsorted or a sorted T cell fraction (not recorded which). Every receptor here comes from a male donor with ankylosing spondylitis. Each CDR3 is given with its conserved first and last residue. Each record gives: clone size, V gene, J gene, D gene, CDR3 protein, CDR3 DNA. The D gene is left open where the match is weak. Size is stated for part of the rows, as once, few or many counts, or as a class when the clone is expanded.

abundance: few
v_gene: TRBV20-1
j_gene: TRBJ2-1
d_gene: TRBD1
CDR3aa: CSARKTGWSHEQFF
CDR3nt: TGCAGTGCTAGAAAGACAGGGTGGAGCCATGAGCAGTTCTTC

abundance: once
v_gene: TRBV18
j_gene: TRBJ2-6
d_gene: TRBD1
CDR3aa: CASSPRQGYSGANVLTF
CDR3nt: TGTGCCAGCTCTCCTCGACAGGGGTACTCTGGGGCCAACGTCCTGACTTTC

abundance: -
v_gene: TRBV7-8
j_gene: TRBJ1-5
d_gene: -
CDR3aa: CASTLMGLGVNQPQHF
CDR3nt: TGTGCCAGCACCCTAATGGGGTTGGGGGTTAATCAGCCCCAGCATTTT

abundance: -
v_gene: TRBV27
j_gene: TRBJ2-1
d_gene: -
CDR3aa: CASRVAGPPYNEQFF
CDR3nt: TGTGCCAGCAGAGTGGCGGGACCTCCCTACAATGAGCAGTTCTTC

abundance: -
v_gene: TRBV20-1
j_gene: TRBJ2-3
d_gene: -
CDR3aa: CSARDYFEYTDTQYF
CDR3nt: TGCAGTGCTAGAGATTACTTCGAGTACACAGATACGCAGTATTTT

abundance: -
v_gene: TRBV5-1
j_gene: TRBJ2-1
d_gene: TRBD2
CDR3aa: CASSPPGLAGVKGEFF
CDR3nt: TGCGCCAGCAGCCCGCCGGGACTAGCGGGAGTAAAGGGTGAGTTCTTC

abundance: -
v_gene: TRBV9
j_gene: TRBJ2-7
d_gene: TRBD1
CDR3aa: CASSAGTVREQYF
CDR3nt: TGTGCCAGCAGCGCCGGGACAGTCCGCGAGCAGTACTTC

abundance: many
v_gene: TRBV14
j_gene: TRBJ2-3
d_gene: -
CDR3aa: CASGQLGLRGDTQYF
CDR3nt: TGTGCCAGCGGACAACTGGGACTCCGGGGGGATACGCAGTATTTT

abundance: once
v_gene: TRBV20-1
j_gene: TRBJ2-3
d_gene: TRBD1
CDR3aa: CSAREPWQGAADTQYF
CDR3nt: TGCAGTGCTAGAGAGCCCTGGCAGGGGGCGGCCGATACGCAGTATTTT

abundance: -
v_gene: TRBV2
j_gene: TRBJ2-7
d_gene: TRBD1
CDR3aa: CASTRDSYEQYF
CDR3nt: TGTGCCAGCACTCGGGACAGCTACGAGCAGTACTTC

abundance: -
v_gene: TRBV20-1
j_gene: TRBJ1-4
d_gene: -
CDR3aa: CSAPEFEEKLFF
CDR3nt: TGCAGTGCTCCAGAGTTCGAAGAAAAACTGTTTTTT

abundance: -
v_gene: TRBV12-3/TRBV12-4
j_gene: TRBJ2-5
d_gene: TRBD1
CDR3aa: CASSAGGYQETQYF
CDR3nt: TGTGCCAGCAGTGCAGGGGGTTACCAAGAGACCCAGTACTTC

abundance: -
v_gene: TRBV20-1
j_gene: TRBJ1-5
d_gene: -
CDR3aa: CSAPLGPGQPQHF
CDR3nt: TGCAGTGCCCCATTAGGGCCCGGTCAGCCCCAGCATTTT

abundance: -
v_gene: TRBV5-1
j_gene: TRBJ2-7
d_gene: TRBD1
CDR3aa: CASSPTGGSSPEQYF
CDR3nt: TGCGCCAGCAGCCCGACAGGGGGCAGTTCCCCCGAGCAGTACTTC